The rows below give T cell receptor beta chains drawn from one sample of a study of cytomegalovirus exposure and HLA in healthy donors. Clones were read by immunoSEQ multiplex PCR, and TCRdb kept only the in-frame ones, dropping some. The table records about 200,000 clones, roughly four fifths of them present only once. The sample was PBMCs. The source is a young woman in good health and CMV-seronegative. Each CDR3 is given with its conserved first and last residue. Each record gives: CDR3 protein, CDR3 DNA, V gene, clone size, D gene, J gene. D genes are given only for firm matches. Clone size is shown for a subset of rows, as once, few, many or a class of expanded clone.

CASSLQGAGTEAFF	TGTGCCAGCAGCTTGCAGGGGGCGGGAACTGAAGCTTTCTTT	TRBV5-6	.	TRBD1	TRBJ1-1
CASSYRQQVRGRADEQFF	TGTGCCAGCAGTTACCGCCAGCAGGTCCGGGGGAGGGCCGATGAGCAGTTCTTC	TRBV2	.	TRBD2	TRBJ2-1
CASSSTNSGSSNEQFF	TGCGCCAGCAGCTCCACCAATAGCGGGAGTTCCAATGAGCAGTTCTTC	TRBV5-1	.	TRBD2	TRBJ2-1
CASSLELGQLISGNTIYF	TGTGCCAGCAGCTTGGAACTGGGACAGCTCATATCTGGAAACACCATATATTTT	TRBV5-6	few	TRBD1	TRBJ1-3
CASSFSSAGANVLTF	TGTGCCAGCAGTTTCTCGAGCGCTGGGGCCAACGTCCTGACTTTC	TRBV28	.	.	TRBJ2-6
CASNPGGVVDTQYF	TGTGCCAGCAACCCGGGGGGAGTTGTAGATACGCAGTATTTT	TRBV7-9	few	TRBD2	TRBJ2-3
CASSPWRGNTGELFF	TGTGCCAGTAGCCCATGGCGGGGTAACACCGGGGAGCTGTTTTTT	TRBV19	.	.	TRBJ2-2
CASSVEAGRNIQYF	TGTGCCAGCAGCGTAGAGGCAGGGAGGAACATTCAGTACTTC	TRBV9	once	.	TRBJ2-4
CASSFEARPYEQYF	TGTGCCAGCAGTTTTGAGGCCCGACCCTACGAGCAGTACTTC	TRBV28	.	.	TRBJ2-7
CASSPRGGGTGANVLTF	TGTGCCAGCAGCCCCCGGGGAGGGGGGACTGGGGCCAACGTCCTGACTTTC	TRBV7-6	.	.	TRBJ2-6
CASSPAGQGTYGYTF	TGTGCCAGCTCACCGGCGGGACAGGGGACCTATGGCTACACCTTC	TRBV18	.	TRBD1	TRBJ1-2
CASSALVALTRKDTGELFF	TGTGCCAGCAGCGCGCTGGTAGCGCTAACAAGAAAGGACACCGGGGAGCTGTTTTTT	TRBV7-6	.	.	TRBJ2-2
CASIRQGGYGYTF	TGTGCCAGCATTAGACAGGGCGGATATGGCTACACCTTC	TRBV28	.	TRBD1	TRBJ1-2
CATSRGGTGLAGNTIYF	TGTGCCACCAGCAGAGGGGGGACAGGGTTGGCTGGAAACACCATATATTTT	TRBV15	.	TRBD1	TRBJ1-3
CASSPDAQGTSAGFGAFF	TGTGCCAGTTCACCCGACGCACAGGGGACGTCGGCCGGTTTCGGAGCTTTCTTT	TRBV19	few	TRBD1	TRBJ1-1
CSVDRPGGEGETQYF	TGCAGCGTTGACCGACCGGGCGGGGAGGGGGAGACCCAGTACTTC	TRBV29-1	.	TRBD2	TRBJ2-5
CAWDPGASYSYEQYF	TGTGCCTGGGACCCAGGGGCTAGTTACTCCTACGAGCAGTACTTC	TRBV30	once	.	TRBJ2-7